This is a list of T cell receptor beta chains from one sample in a study of cytomegalovirus exposure and HLA in healthy donors. TCRdb's table, derived via immunoSEQ multiplex PCR, lists solely in-frame clones and lacks some. This sample has some 110,000 clones, with about 69% found just once. Sequenced: PBMCs. These receptors were taken from a man aged 35 to 55 in good health and CMV-seronegative. CDR3s include the opening cysteine and the closing phenylalanine or tryptophan. Each record gives: V gene, clone size, D gene, J gene, CDR3 DNA, CDR3 protein. A D gene is named only where the DNA matches it firmly. Clone size appears in some rows only: once, few, many, or a class for an expanded clone.

>TRBV5-1|.|TRBD1|TRBJ2-7
TGCGCCAGCAGGGGACAGGGGTGGTACGAGCAGTACTTC
CASRGQGWYEQYF
>TRBV30|.|TRBD1|TRBJ2-4
TGTGCCTGGAGTAGAGGGACAGGGATCATGAACATTCAGTACTTC
CAWSRGTGIMNIQYF
>TRBV9|.|TRBD2|TRBJ2-1
TGTGCCAGCAGCAAAACCTGGACTAGCCCGAGCTCCTACAATGAGCAGTTCTTC
CASSKTWTSPSSYNEQFF
>TRBV11-2|.|TRBD1|TRBJ1-2
TGTGCCAGCAGCTTATGGACAGGGGATGGCTACACCTTC
CASSLWTGDGYTF
>TRBV5-1|.|.|TRBJ2-3
TGCGCCAGCAGCTTGGCTTTGTCAGGGGCAGGAACAGATACGCAGTATTTT
CASSLALSGAGTDTQYF
>TRBV7-9|.|.|TRBJ2-1
TGTGCCAGCAGCTTAGGTTCGGGGGACTCCTACAATGAGCAGTTCTTC
CASSLGSGDSYNEQFF
>TRBV7-2|.|TRBD1|TRBJ2-1
TGTGCCAGCAGCTTAGTACAGGGGCGCAATGAGCAGTTCTTC
CASSLVQGRNEQFF
>TRBV6-5|few|TRBD1|TRBJ2-7
TGTGCCAGCAGAACACAGGGGGAAACGCGAGAGCAGTACTTC
CASRTQGETREQYF
>TRBV2|.|TRBD1|TRBJ1-5
TGTGCCAGCAAACCGGGACAGGGGTCTCAGCCCCAGCATTTT
CASKPGQGSQPQHF
>TRBV7-3|.|.|TRBJ2-5
TGTGCCAGCAGCCGTTATGGAGCCCAAGAGACCCAGTACTTC
CASSRYGAQETQYF
>TRBV5-1|.|.|TRBJ1-3
TGCGCCAGCAGCCAAACACAGGTCTCTGGAAACACCATATATTTT
CASSQTQVSGNTIYF
>TRBV29-1|.|.|TRBJ1-5
TGCAGCGTTGGTTCTACCAATAATCAGCCCCAGCATTTT
CSVGSTNNQPQHF
>TRBV7-2|.|TRBD2|TRBJ2-5
TGTGCCAGCAGCCGGGCCGGGGGAGGGGAGACCCAGTACTTC
CASSRAGGGETQYF